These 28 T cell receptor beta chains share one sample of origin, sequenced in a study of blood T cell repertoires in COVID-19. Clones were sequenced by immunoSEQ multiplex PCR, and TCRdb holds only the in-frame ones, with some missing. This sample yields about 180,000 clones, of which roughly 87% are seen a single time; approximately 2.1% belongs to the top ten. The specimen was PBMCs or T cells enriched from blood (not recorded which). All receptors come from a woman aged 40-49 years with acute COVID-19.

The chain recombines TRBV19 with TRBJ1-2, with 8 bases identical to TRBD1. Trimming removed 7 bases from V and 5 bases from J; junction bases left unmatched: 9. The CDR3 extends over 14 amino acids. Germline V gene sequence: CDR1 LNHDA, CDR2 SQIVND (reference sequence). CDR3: CASNNQGARYGYTF. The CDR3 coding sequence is TGTGCCAGTAATAATCAGGGGGCGAGGTATGGCTACACCTTC.

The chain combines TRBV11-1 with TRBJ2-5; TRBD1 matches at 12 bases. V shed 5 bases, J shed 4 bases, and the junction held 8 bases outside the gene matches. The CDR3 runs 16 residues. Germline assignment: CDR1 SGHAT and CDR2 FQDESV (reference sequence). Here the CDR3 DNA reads TGTGCCAGCAGCCCCCGGGACAGGGGGCTTGCAGAGACCCAGTACTTC. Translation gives CASSPRDRGLAETQYF.

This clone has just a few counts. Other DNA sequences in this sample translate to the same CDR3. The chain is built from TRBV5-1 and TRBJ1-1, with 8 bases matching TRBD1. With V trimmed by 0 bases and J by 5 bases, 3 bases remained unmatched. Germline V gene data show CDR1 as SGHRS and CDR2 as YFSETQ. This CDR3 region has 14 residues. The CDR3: CASSLGQGRTEAFF. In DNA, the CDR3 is TGCGCCAGCAGCTTGGGACAGGGGAGAACTGAAGCTTTCTTT.

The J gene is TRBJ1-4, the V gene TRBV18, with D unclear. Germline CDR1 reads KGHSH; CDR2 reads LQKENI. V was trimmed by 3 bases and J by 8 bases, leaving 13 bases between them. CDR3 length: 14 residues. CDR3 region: CASSPTSAREKLFF. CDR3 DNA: TGTGCCAGCTCACCGACATCGGCTCGGGAAAAACTGTTTTTT.

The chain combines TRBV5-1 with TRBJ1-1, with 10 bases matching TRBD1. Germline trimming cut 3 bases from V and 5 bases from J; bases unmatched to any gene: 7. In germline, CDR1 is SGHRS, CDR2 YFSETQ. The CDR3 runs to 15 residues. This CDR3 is CASSSGTGVLTEAFF. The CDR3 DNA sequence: TGCGCCAGCAGCTCAGGGACAGGGGTGCTTACTGAAGCTTTCTTT.

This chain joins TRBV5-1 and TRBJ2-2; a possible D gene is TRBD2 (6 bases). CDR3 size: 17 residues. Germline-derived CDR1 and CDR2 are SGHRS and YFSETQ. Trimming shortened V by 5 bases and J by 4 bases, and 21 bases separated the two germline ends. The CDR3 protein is CASSSWEQGGSTGELFF. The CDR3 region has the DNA TGCGCCAGCAGTTCCTGGGAGCAGGGAGGAAGCACCGGGGAGCTGTTTTTT.

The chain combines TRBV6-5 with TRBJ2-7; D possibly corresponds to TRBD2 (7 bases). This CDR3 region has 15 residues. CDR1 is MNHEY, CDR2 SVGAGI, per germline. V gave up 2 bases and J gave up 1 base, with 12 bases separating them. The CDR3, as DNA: TGTGCCAGCAGTTACGGGGGGGCTCGGTCCTACGAGCAGTACTTC. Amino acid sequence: CASSYGGARSYEQYF.

The CDR3 nucleotides are TGTGCCAGCAGTGGTGGCTTCGGGACGGGGGTTGGGGAGACCCAGTACTTC. Its protein product is CASSGGFGTGVGETQYF. V gene TRBV2 combines with J gene TRBJ2-5, with TRBD2 as a possible D gene (6 bases). CDR3 length: 17 amino acids. The ends were cut back, 4 bases at V and 5 bases at J, with 23 bases in the middle. Germline assignment: CDR1 SNHLY and CDR2 FYNNEI.

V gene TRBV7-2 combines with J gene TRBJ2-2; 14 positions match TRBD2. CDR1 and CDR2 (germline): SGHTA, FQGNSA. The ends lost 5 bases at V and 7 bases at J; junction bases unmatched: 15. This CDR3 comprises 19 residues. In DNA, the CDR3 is TGTGCCAGCAGCAAGGAAGGTCCGACTAGCGGGGGGGCCGTCGGGGAGCTGTTTTTT. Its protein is CASSKEGPTSGGAVGELFF.

CDR3 sequence (DNA): TGTGCCAGCAGCCAGGGACTAGCGGGGAGGTCCGGTGAGCAGTTCTTC. Amino acids: CASSQGLAGRSGEQFF. The chain couples TRBV3-1 (or the pseudogene TRBV3-2) to TRBJ2-1; 13 positions agree with TRBD2. Trimming at V came to 3 bases and at J to 9 bases, leaving 8 bases not matched to a gene. Germline V gene lookup returns CDR1 LGHDT and CDR2 YNNKEL (reference sequence). CDR3 length: 16 amino acids.

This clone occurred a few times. CDR3 in DNA: TGTGCCAGTAGTGGTAAAACAGGGACGGGCAATCAGCCCCAGCATTTT. Translating gives CASSGKTGTGNQPQHF. The chain uses TRBV19 and TRBJ1-5, with a tentative D call TRBD1 (6 bases). CDR1 LNHDA and CDR2 SQIVND come from the germline V gene (reference sequence). V gave up 5 bases and J gave up 2 bases, with 16 bases separating them. The CDR3 length is 16 residues.

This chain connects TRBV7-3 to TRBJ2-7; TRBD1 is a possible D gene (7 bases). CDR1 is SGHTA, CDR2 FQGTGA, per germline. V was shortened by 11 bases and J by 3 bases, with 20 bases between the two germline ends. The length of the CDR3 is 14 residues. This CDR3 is CACHWRDSYYEQYF. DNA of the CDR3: TGTGCCTGCCATTGGAGGGACAGCTACTACGAGCAGTACTTC.

This CDR3 is CASSYSEVENTEAFF. CDR3 nucleotides: TGTGCCAGCAGTTATTCGGAGGTGGAGAACACTGAAGCTTTCTTT. The V and J genes are TRBV28 and TRBJ1-1; no clear D. From germline, CDR1 is MDHEN and CDR2 SYDVKM. The germline V and J ends were trimmed by 4 bases and 1 base, with 13 bases remaining between them. The length of the CDR3 is 15 residues.

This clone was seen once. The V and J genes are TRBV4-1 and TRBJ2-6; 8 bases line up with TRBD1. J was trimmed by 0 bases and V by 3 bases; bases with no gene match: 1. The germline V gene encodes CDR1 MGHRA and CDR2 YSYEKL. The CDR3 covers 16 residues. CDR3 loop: CASSHDRGSGANVLTF. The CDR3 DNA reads TGCGCCAGCAGCCACGACAGGGGCTCTGGGGCCAACGTCCTGACTTTC.

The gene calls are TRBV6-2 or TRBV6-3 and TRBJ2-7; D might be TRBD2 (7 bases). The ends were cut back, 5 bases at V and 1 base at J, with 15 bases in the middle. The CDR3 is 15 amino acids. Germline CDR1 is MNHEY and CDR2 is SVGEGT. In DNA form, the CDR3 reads TGTGCCAGCAGTCCCGGAGGGGGGGCATCCTACGAGCAGTACTTC. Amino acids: CASSPGGGASYEQYF.

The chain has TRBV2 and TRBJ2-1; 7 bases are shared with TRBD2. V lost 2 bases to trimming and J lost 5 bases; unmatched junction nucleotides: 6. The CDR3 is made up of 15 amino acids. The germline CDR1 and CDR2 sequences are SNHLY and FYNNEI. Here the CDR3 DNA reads TGTGCCAGCAGTGAAAACCTGGGAGGGAACAATGAGCAGTTCTTC. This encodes CASSENLGGNNEQFF.

The CDR3 protein is CASSLGRLGPGETQYF. The CDR3 nucleotides read TGTGCCAGCAGCTTAGGGAGATTGGGCCCGGGGGAGACCCAGTACTTC. The chain combines TRBV7-2 with TRBJ2-5, with a weak D call TRBD2 (5 bases). Trimming took off 1 base at V and 5 bases at J, with 17 bases between the two ends. Germline assignment: CDR1 SGHTA and CDR2 FQGNSA. The CDR3 totals 16 residues. Full variable domain (remainder filled in from reference TRBV7-2 and TRBJ2-5): GAGVSQSPSNKVTEKGKDVELRCDPISGHTALYWYRQSLGQGLEFLIYFQGNSAPDKSGLPSDRFSAERTGGSVSTLTIQRTQQEDSAVYLCASSLGRLGPGETQYFGPGTRLLVL.

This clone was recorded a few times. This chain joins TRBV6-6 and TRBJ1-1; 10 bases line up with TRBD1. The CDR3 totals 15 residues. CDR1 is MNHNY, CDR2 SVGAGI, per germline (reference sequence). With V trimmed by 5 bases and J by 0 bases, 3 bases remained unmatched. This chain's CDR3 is CASSKTGGMNTEAFF. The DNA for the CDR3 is TGTGCCAGCAGTAAGACAGGGGGCATGAACACTGAAGCTTTCTTT.

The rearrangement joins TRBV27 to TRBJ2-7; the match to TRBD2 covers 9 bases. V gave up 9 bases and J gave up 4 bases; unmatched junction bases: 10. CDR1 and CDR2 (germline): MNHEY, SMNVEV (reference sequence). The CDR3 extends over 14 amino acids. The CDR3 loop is CASSLSGRFYEQYF. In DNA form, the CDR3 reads TGTGCCAGTTCTTTAAGCGGGAGGTTTTACGAGCAGTACTTC.

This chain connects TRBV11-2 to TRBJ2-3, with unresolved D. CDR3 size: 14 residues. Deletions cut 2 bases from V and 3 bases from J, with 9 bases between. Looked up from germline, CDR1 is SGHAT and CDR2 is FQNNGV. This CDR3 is CASSLFPFTDTQYF. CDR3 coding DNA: TGTGCCAGCAGCTTATTCCCTTTTACAGATACGCAGTATTTT. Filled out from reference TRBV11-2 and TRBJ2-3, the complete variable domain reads EAGVAQSPRYKIIEKRQSVAFWCNPISGHATLYWYQQILGQGPKLLIQFQNNGVVDDSQLPKDRFSAERLKGVDSTLKIQPAKLEDSAVYLCASSLFPFTDTQYFGPGTRLTVL.

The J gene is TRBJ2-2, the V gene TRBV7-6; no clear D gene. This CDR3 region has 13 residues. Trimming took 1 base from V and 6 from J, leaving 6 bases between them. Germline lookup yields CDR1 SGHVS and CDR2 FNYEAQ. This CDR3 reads CASSLEASGELFF. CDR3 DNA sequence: TGTGCCAGCAGCTTAGAAGCTTCCGGGGAGCTGTTTTTT.

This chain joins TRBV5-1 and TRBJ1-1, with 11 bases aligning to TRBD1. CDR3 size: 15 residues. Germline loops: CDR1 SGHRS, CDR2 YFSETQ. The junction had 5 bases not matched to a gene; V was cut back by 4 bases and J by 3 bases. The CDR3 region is CASSITGQGDTEAFF. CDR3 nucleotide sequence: TGCGCCAGCAGCATAACGGGACAGGGGGACACTGAAGCTTTCTTT.

CDR3 protein: CASMGVSGANSYEQYF. The CDR3 region has the DNA TGTGCCAGCATGGGGGTTAGCGGGGCAAACTCCTACGAGCAGTACTTC. The chain has TRBV2 and TRBJ2-7, with 8 bases identical to TRBD2. The CDR3 spans 16 residues. V lost 7 bases to trimming and J lost 0 bases; unmatched junction nucleotides: 11. From germline, CDR1 is SNHLY and CDR2 FYNNEI.

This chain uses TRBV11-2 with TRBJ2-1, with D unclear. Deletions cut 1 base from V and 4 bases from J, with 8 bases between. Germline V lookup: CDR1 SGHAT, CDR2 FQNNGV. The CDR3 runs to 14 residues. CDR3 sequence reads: CASSLGQWYNEQFF. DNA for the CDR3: TGTGCCAGCAGCTTAGGTCAGTGGTACAATGAGCAGTTCTTC.

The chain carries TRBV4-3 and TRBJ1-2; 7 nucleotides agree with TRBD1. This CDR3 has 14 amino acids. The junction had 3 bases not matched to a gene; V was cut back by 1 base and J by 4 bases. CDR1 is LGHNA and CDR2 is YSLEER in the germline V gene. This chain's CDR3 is CASSQGAGGYGYTF. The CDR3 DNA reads TGCGCCAGCAGCCAAGGAGCAGGGGGCTATGGCTACACCTTC.

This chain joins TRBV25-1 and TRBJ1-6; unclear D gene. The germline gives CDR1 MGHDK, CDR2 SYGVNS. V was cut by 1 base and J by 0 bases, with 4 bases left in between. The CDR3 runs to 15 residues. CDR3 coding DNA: TGTGCCAGCAGTGAATCGGGCTCCTATAATTCACCCCTCCACTTT. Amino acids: CASSESGSYNSPLHF.

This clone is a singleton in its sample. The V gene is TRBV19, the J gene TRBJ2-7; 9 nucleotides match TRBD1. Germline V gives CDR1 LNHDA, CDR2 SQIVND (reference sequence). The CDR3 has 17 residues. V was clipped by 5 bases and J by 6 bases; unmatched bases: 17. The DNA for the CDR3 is TGTGCCAGTAGTCTCAGTCCCGGGACAGGGAAGGTAGGCGAGCAGTACTTC. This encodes CASSLSPGTGKVGEQYF.

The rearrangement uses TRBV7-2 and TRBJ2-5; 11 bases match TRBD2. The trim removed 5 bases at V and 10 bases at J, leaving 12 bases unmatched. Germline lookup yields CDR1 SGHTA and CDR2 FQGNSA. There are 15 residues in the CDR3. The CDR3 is CASSVGTSGSEDQYF. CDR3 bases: TGTGCCAGCAGCGTCGGGACTAGCGGATCCGAGGACCAGTACTTC.